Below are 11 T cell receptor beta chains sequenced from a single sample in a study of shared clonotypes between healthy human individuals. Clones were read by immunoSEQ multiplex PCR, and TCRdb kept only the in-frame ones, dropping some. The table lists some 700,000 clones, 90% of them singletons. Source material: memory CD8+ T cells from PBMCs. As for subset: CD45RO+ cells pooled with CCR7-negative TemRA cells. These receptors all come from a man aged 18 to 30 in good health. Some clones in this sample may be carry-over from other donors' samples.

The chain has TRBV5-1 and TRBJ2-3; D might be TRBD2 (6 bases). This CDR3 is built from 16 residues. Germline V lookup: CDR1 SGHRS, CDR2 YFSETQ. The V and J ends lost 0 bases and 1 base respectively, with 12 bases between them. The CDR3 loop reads CASSLAAGRRTDTQYF. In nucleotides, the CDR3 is TGCGCCAGCAGCTTGGCCGCGGGGCGACGCACAGATACGCAGTATTTT.

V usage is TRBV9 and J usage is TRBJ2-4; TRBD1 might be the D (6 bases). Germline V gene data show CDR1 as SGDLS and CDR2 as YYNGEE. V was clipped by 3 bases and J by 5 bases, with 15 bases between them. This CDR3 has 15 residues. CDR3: CASSAPGQQQNIQYF. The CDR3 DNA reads TGTGCCAGCAGCGCACCGGGACAACAACAAAACATTCAGTACTTC.

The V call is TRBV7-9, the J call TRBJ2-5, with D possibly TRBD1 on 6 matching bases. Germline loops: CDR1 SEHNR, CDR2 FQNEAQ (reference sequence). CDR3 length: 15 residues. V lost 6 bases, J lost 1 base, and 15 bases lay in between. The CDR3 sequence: CASRTGISGQETQYF. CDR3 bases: TGTGCCAGCAGAACAGGGATATCAGGCCAAGAGACCCAGTACTTC.

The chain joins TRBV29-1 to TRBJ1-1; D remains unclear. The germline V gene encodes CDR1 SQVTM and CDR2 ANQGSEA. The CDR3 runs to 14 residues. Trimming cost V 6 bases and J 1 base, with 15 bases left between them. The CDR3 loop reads CSVSQPSGNTEAFF. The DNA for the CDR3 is TGCAGCGTGAGCCAACCCTCGGGGAACACTGAAGCTTTCTTT.

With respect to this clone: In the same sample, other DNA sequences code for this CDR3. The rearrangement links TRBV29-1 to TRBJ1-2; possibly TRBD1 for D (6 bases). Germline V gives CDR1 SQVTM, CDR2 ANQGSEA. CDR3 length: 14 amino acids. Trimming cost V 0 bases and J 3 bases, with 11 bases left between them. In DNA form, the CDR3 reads TGCAGCGTTGAAGATGGGACACGCTACTATGGCTACACCTTC. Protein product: CSVEDGTRYYGYTF.

The CDR3 here is CAISESRGAKTYEQYF. CDR3 bases: TGTGCCATCAGTGAGTCGAGGGGGGCGAAGACCTACGAGCAGTACTTC. V is TRBV10-3 and J is TRBJ2-7; D possibly matches TRBD1 or TRBD2 (6 bases each). The CDR3 covers 16 residues. The V gene lost 0 bases and the J gene lost 2 bases, with 14 bases spanning the gap. Germline V lookup: CDR1 ENHRY, CDR2 SYGVKD.

This CDR3 is CASSYFLGQGESRTYEQYF. The CDR3 DNA sequence: TGTGCCAGCAGCTATTTCCTGGGACAGGGGGAAAGTAGGACCTACGAGCAGTACTTC. The gene calls are TRBV2 and TRBJ2-7; 11 positions match TRBD1. V was pared by 6 bases and J by 2 bases, with 18 bases of the junction left unmatched. Per the germline V gene, CDR1 is SNHLY and CDR2 is FYNNEI. The CDR3 contains 19 residues.

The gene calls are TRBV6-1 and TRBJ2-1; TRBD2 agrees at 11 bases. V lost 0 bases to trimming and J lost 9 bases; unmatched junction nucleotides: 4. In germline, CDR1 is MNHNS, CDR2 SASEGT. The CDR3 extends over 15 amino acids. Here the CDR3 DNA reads TGTGCCAGCAGTGAAGCTGACGGGACTAGCGGTGAGCAGTTCTTC. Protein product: CASSEADGTSGEQFF.

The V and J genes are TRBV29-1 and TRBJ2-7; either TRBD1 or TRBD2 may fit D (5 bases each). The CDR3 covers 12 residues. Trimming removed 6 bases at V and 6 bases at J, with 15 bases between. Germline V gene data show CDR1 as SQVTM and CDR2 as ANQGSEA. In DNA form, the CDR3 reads TGCAGCGTCTTGGGGGAAACGGGCGAGCAGTACTTC. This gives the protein CSVLGETGEQYF.

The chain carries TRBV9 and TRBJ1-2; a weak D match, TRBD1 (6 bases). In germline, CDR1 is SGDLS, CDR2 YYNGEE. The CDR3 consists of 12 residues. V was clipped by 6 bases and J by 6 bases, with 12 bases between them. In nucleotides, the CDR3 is TGTGCCAGCACCGCCGGGACAAATGGCTACACCTTC. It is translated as CASTAGTNGYTF.

The DNA of the CDR3 is TGTGCCAGCCTAATAGGCGGGACCCAGTACTTC. It encodes CASLIGGTQYF. The rearrangement links TRBV7-8 to TRBJ2-5; D gene unclear. Looked up from germline, CDR1 is SGHVS and CDR2 is FQNEAQ. The CDR3 has 11 amino acids. V shed 8 bases and J shed 7 bases, with 11 bases lying between them.